The source of this T cell receptor beta chain is a study of cytomegalovirus exposure and HLA in healthy donors. Across the study: Earlier sequencing of 150 million to 200 million T cells yielded 95 million to 120 million unique TCR beta sequences.

About this clone: The antigen is undetermined.

The PCR was carried out with 60 Vbeta primers and 13 Jbeta primers. TCRdb's table, derived via immunoSEQ multiplex PCR, lists solely in-frame clones and lacks some. This repertoire shows approximately 110,000 clones, about 79% found once; its top ten account for 2.5% to 3%. Broader study findings: The classifier was said to identify cytomegalovirus status with high specificity and sensitivity. Later on, an analysis showed TCR association rates differing by HLA locus, with DRB1 the most and HLA-C the fewest. Analyzed later, most CMV-associated TCR beta chains appeared HLA-restricted.

In germline, CDR1 is MDHEN, CDR2 SYDVKM. J lost 12 bases, V lost 6 bases, and 11 bases had no gene match. The CDR3 is 14 residues long. The clonotype comes from a woman aged 18-30 years in good health and CMV-seropositive. The specimen was PBMCs. V gene TRBV28 combines with J gene TRBJ1-4, with 9 bases lining up with TRBD1. The CDR3 loop reads CASRGGTGSYELFF. As DNA, the CDR3 is TGTGCCAGCAGGGGGGGGACAGGGTCGTATGAACTGTTTTTT.